One sample yielded the 17 T cell receptor beta chains listed below, sequenced in a study of control samples from healthy donors and cancer patients. Libraries were prepared by immunoSEQ multiplex PCR; TCRdb keeps only in-frame clonotypes and omits some of them. Of about 120,000 clones in the sample, around 92% were seen once. Material: blood. Source of these receptors: a man aged 45-65 years in good health.

V and J are TRBV14 and TRBJ2-1; D remains unclear. The germline V and J ends were trimmed by 2 bases and 0 bases, with 11 bases remaining between them. From germline, CDR1 is SGHDN and CDR2 FVKESK. This CDR3 has 16 residues. The CDR3 region has the DNA TGTGCCAGCAGCCAACTCGGGTCTAGCTCCTACAATGAGCAGTTCTTC. Translation gives CASSQLGSSSYNEQFF.

V usage is TRBV7-8 and J usage is TRBJ1-1; D gene ambiguous. The germline V gene has CDR1 SGHVS and CDR2 FQNEAQ. Trimming pared 2 bases from V and 2 bases from J, leaving 6 bases between. The CDR3 length is 13 residues. Written as DNA, the CDR3 is TGTGCCAGCAGCTTAACACCTAACACTGAAGCTTTCTTT. It specifies CASSLTPNTEAFF.

This chain connects TRBV5-1 to TRBJ2-7; TRBD1 might be the D (6 bases). The V gene lost 4 bases and the J gene lost 7 bases, with 21 bases spanning the gap. Germline V gene lookup returns CDR1 SGHRS and CDR2 YFSETQ. This CDR3 contains 15 residues. DNA for the CDR3: TGCGCCAGCAGCCCTCGTACAGGGCAATCGAGGGAGCAGTACTTC. It encodes CASSPRTGQSREQYF.

The chain has TRBV19 and TRBJ2-7, with 8 bases matching TRBD1. The CDR3 length is 15 residues. V shed 2 bases, J shed 1 base, and the junction held 4 bases outside the gene matches. CDR1 is LNHDA, CDR2 SQIVND, per germline (reference sequence). The CDR3 protein is CASSIRQGASYEQYF. Here the CDR3 DNA reads TGTGCCAGTAGTATAAGGCAGGGGGCTTCCTACGAGCAGTACTTC. The complete variable domain, with remaining parts taken from reference TRBV19 and TRBJ2-7, reads DGGITQSPKYLFRKEGQNVTLSCEQNLNHDAMYWYRQDPGQGLRLIYYSQIVNDFQKGDIAEGYSVSREKKESFPLTVTSAQKNPTAFYLCASSIRQGASYEQYFGPGTRLTVT.

The chain uses TRBV27 and TRBJ1-4; possibly TRBD1 for D (5 bases). The germline V gene encodes CDR1 MNHEY and CDR2 SMNVEV (reference sequence). The CDR3 has 15 amino acids. The V end lost 3 bases, the J end lost 1 base, and 9 bases lay between the germline ends. CDR3 amino acids: CASSLRGGTNEKLFF. CDR3 coding DNA: TGTGCCAGCAGTTTGAGGGGTGGAACTAATGAAAAACTGTTTTTT. The entire variable domain, with the rest obtained from reference TRBV27 and TRBJ1-4, is as follows: EAQVTQNPRYLITVTGKKLTVTCSQNMNHEYMSWYRQDPGLGLRQIYYSMNVEVTDKGDVPEGYKVSRKEKRNFPLILESPSPNQTSLYFCASSLRGGTNEKLFFGSGTQLSVL.

The chain couples TRBV13 to TRBJ2-7, with unresolved D. This CDR3 contains 14 residues. Germline CDR1 PRHDT, CDR2 FYEKMQ (reference sequence). Trimming removed 5 bases at V and 0 bases at J, with 11 bases between. In DNA form, the CDR3 reads TGTGCCAGCAGCCTCGCGTCCAGCTCCTACGAGCAGTACTTC. Its translation is CASSLASSSYEQYF.

This chain uses TRBV29-1 with TRBJ2-7; TRBD1 aligns across 10 bases. Germline CDR1 SQVTM, CDR2 ANQGSEA. Trimming cost V 5 bases and J 3 bases; bases outside gene matches: 16. The CDR3 is 17 amino acids. The CDR3 nucleotides read TGCAGCGTTCGCAAACGATACCGGGACAGGGGAGACTACGAGCAGTACTTC. It is translated as CSVRKRYRDRGDYEQYF.

The rearrangement joins TRBV6-5 to TRBJ2-7, with 9 bases lining up with TRBD2. Per the germline V gene, CDR1 is MNHEY and CDR2 is SVGAGI. The CDR3 has 15 amino acids. The ends lost 0 bases at V and 4 bases at J; junction bases unmatched: 4. Here the CDR3 DNA reads TGTGCCAGCAGTTACTCGAAGCGGGGGGCATACGAGCAGTACTTC. This encodes CASSYSKRGAYEQYF.

The rearrangement uses TRBV18 and TRBJ2-5, with D possibly being TRBD1 or TRBD2 (5 bases each). The V end lost 2 bases, the J end lost 2 bases, and 9 bases lay between the germline ends. CDR1 is KGHSH and CDR2 is LQKENI in the germline V gene. The CDR3 has 14 amino acids. The CDR3 DNA follows: TGTGCCAGCTCACCAGGGACGGCTCAAGAGACCCAGTACTTC. This gives the protein CASSPGTAQETQYF.

The chain recombines TRBV4-3 with TRBJ1-5, with D possibly being TRBD1 (6 bases). The CDR3 extends over 17 amino acids. V dropped 1 base and J dropped 2 bases, with 15 bases sitting between them. Germline values: CDR1 LGHNA, CDR2 YSLEER. Written as DNA, the CDR3 is TGCGCCAGCAGCCAAGTGCTTCAGGGGCCCCGCAATCAGCCCCAGCATTTT. Its protein is CASSQVLQGPRNQPQHF.

The rearrangement joins TRBV19 to TRBJ2-5; D may be TRBD1 (5 bases). Germline V CDR1 and CDR2: LNHDA, SQIVND (reference sequence). The CDR3 contains 13 residues. Trimming stripped 7 bases from V and 6 bases from J, with 15 bases between. CDR3 loop: CASNNQGEQTQYF. CDR3 bases: TGTGCCAGTAATAATCAGGGCGAACAGACCCAGTACTTC.

This chain connects TRBV7-2 to TRBJ1-1, with 9 positions matching TRBD1. V trimming: 5 bases; J trimming: 3 bases; junction bases outside the gene matches: 7. This CDR3 region has 15 residues. Germline-derived CDR1 and CDR2 are SGHTA and FQGNSA. In DNA, the CDR3 is TGTGCCAGCAGCCTTTCGGGACAGGGTCACACTGAAGCTTTCTTT. Its translation: CASSLSGQGHTEAFF.

This chain connects TRBV5-4 to TRBJ1-1; 10 bases agree with TRBD1. In germline, CDR1 is SGHNT, CDR2 YYREEE (reference sequence). The trim removed 4 bases at V and 5 bases at J, leaving 5 bases unmatched. There are 14 residues in the CDR3. The CDR3 is CASSMGQGRTEAFF. CDR3 DNA: TGTGCCAGCAGCATGGGACAGGGGCGAACTGAAGCTTTCTTT.

This clone occurred once. The chain links TRBV5-1 to TRBJ1-2; D unclear. The V end lost 0 bases, the J end lost 5 bases, and 11 bases lay between the germline ends. The V gene's germline CDR1 is SGHRS and CDR2 YFSETQ. The CDR3 contains 14 residues. CDR3 amino acids: CASSLAETDYGYTF. The CDR3 bases are TGCGCCAGCAGCTTGGCCGAGACGGATTATGGCTACACCTTC.

This clone was observed a few times. CDR3 DNA sequence: TGTGCCAGCAGTTTTCTTAGCGGGGGGGAAGATACGCAGTATTTT. Translation gives CASSFLSGGEDTQYF. The chain combines TRBV28 with TRBJ2-3, with 11 bases fitting TRBD2. CDR1 MDHEN and CDR2 SYDVKM come from the germline V gene. The CDR3 is made up of 15 amino acids. Trimming at V came to 3 bases and at J to 5 bases, leaving 4 bases not matched to a gene.

The gene calls are TRBV9 and TRBJ1-1, with 10 bases fitting TRBD1. Germline assignment: CDR1 SGDLS and CDR2 YYNGEE. Trimming removed 3 bases from V and 1 base from J; junction bases left unmatched: 6. The CDR3 has 16 amino acids. CDR3 sequence (DNA): TGTGCCAGCAGCGCCCGGGACAGGGGTTCGAACACTGAAGCTTTCTTT. This encodes CASSARDRGSNTEAFF.

This chain connects TRBV18 to TRBJ2-3; 12 nucleotides match TRBD2. Germline values: CDR1 KGHSH, CDR2 LQKENI. The CDR3 consists of 16 residues. V shed 6 bases and J 4 bases; nucleotides not matched to a gene: 8. CDR3 nucleotides: TGTGCCAGCTCGCCTAGCGGGGGGGCAGGGTCAGATACGCAGTATTTT. Its translation: CASSPSGGAGSDTQYF.